This TCR beta chain was sequenced in a study of T cells in Graves' hyperthyroidism and ophthalmopathy. Study findings and constraints: The authors' 13 V-J model separated ophthalmopathy from stable hyperthyroidism. The model predicted ophthalmopathy a median approximately 6 months before onset.

The CDR3 regions of TCR beta were amplified from RNA transcripts. First-round RT-PCR with HTBI primers amplified the TCR CDR3 region. Each CDR3 protein gets one entry after TCRdb re-called the multiplex PCR reads with MiXCR. The sample shows around 350,000 distinct CDR3 sequences, 13% of them seen only once. On this clonotype itself: What it binds is not known.

CDR3 length: 15 residues. Between the trimmed V and J ends, which lost 4 bases and 3 bases, there was a span of 16 bases. The germline V gene has CDR1 SGHDT and CDR2 YYEEEE. Patients counted as stable if ophthalmopathy did not develop within 18 months. Exclusions: uncontrolled infection, other autoimmune disease, pregnancy, lactation. The sample was blood. The receptor was isolated from a young woman with Graves' hyperthyroidism. This chain uses TRBV5-6 with TRBJ2-5; D is uncertain. Written as DNA, the CDR3 is TGTGCCAGCAGCCCCATTGCCGTATCAGAAGAGACCCAGTACTTC. Its translation is CASSPIAVSEETQYF.